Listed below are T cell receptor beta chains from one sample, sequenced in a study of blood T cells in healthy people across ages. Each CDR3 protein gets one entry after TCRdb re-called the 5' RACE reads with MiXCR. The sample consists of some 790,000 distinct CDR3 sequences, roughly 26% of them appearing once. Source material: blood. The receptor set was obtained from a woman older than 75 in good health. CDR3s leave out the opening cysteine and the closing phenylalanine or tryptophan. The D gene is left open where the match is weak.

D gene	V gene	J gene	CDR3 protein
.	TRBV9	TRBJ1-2	AISTNPQGVPYGYT
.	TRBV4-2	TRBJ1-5	ASSQDKTGGNQPQH
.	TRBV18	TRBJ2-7	ASSRFSFEQY
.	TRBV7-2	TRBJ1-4	ASTHGGEKLF
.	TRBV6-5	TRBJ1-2	ASSQAGSGYT
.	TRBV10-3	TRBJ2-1	TISESELASSEQF
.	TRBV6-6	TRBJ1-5	ASSRRVGGDSNQPQH
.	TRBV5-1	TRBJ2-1	ASSDRSSYNEQF
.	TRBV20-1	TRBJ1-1	SARDEAEAF
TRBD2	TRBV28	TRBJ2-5	ASSFVGGVSRKETQY
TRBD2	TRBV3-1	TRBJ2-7	ASTPGGREQY
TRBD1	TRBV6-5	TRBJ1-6	ASSRPGQGRSPLH
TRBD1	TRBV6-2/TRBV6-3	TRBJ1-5	ASSYDGQGVGQPQH
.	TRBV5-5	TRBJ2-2	ASSGQTNTGELF
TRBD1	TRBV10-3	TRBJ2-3	AIGARDRDLNTQY
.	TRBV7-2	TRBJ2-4	ASSGRGQLAKNIQY
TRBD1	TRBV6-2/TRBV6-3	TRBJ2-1	ASRDRGRGSYNEQF
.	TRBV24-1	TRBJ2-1	ATSGIGPANEQF
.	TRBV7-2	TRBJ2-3	ASSLDSRGTDTQY
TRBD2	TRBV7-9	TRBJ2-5	ASSLSGGAEETQY